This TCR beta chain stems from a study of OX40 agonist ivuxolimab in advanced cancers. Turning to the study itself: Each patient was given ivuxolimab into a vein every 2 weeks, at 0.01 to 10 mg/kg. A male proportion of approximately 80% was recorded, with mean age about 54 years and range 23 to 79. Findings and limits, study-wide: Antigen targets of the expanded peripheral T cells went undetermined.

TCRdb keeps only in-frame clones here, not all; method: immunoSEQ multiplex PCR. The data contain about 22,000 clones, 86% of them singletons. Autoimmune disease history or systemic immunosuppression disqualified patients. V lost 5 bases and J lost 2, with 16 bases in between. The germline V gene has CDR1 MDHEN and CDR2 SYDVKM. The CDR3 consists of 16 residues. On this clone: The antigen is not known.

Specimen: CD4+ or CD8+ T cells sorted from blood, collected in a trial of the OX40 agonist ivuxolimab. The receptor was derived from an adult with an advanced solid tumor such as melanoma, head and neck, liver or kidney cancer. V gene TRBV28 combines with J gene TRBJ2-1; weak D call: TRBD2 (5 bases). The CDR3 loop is CASSQTQRFTYNEQFF. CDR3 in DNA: TGTGCCAGCAGTCAGACCCAGCGGTTTACCTACAATGAGCAGTTCTTC. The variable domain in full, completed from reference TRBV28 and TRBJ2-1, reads DVKVTQSSRYLVKRTGEKVFLECVQDMDHENMFWYRQDPGLGLRLIYFSYDVKMKEKGDIPEGYSVSREKKERFSLILESASTNQTSMYLCASSQTQRFTYNEQFFGPGTRLTVL.